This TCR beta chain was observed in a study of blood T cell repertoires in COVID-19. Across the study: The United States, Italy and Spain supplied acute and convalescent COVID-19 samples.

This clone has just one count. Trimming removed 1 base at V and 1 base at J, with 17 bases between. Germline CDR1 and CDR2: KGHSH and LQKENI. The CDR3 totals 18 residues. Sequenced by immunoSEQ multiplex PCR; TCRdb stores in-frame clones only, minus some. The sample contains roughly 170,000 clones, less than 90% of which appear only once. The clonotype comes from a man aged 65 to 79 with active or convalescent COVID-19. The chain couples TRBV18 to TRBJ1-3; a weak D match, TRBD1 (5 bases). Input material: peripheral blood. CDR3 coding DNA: TGTGCCAGCTCACCACGGTTTTATGACAGCGTTTCTGGAAACACCATATATTTT. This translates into CASSPRFYDSVSGNTIYF.